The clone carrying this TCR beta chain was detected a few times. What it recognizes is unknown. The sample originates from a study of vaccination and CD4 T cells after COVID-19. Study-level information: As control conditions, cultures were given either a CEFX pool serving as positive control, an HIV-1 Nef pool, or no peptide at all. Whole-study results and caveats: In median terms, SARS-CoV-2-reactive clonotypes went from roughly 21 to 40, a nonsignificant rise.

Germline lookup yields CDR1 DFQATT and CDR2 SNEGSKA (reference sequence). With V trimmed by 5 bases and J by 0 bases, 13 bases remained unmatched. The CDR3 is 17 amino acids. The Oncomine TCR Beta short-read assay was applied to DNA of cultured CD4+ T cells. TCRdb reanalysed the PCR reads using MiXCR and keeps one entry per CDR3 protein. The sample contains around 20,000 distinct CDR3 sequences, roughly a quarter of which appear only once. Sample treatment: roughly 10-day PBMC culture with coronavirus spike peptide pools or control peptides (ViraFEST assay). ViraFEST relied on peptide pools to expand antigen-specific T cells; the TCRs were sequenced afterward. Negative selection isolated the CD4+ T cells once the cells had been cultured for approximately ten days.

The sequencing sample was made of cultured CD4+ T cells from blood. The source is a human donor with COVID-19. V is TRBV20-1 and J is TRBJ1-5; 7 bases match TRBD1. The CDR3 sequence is CSAQGSGSGGSNQPQHF. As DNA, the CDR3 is TGCAGTGCTCAGGGGTCGGGGTCAGGGGGTAGCAATCAGCCCCAGCATTTT.